The following is a T cell receptor (beta chain) sequence with its context. Its antigen remains unidentified. No base-level quality is on record; no much larger clone is a single base apart. These data are taken from a study of siplizumab effects on memory and regulatory T cells (dated by TCRdb to 2018 to 2020). Broadly, across the study: The effect of the anti-CD2 antibody siplizumab on alloreactive T-cell subsets was examined in allogeneic mixed lymphocyte reactions constructed from human PBMCs. What the study reported, not specific to this receptor: Siplizumab significantly reduced the cumulative frequency of alloreactive sequences traceable to unstimulated CD4+ memory T cells. Unstimulated naive T cells appeared more diverse than memory T cells, and naive cells seemed to contribute substantially to the alloresponse. Sequences below about 10^-5 frequency were poorly captured, so only a minor fraction of alloreactive clones could be mapped to unstimulated subsets. A naive or memory phenotype could not be assigned to roughly 75-96% of proliferating CD4+ or CD8+ clones. Among mappable alloreactive CD4+ clones, an average Treg-derived fraction of around 71% was observed with siplizumab, compared with 26.9% in control reactions. No functional confirmation was obtained for the suppressive function of proliferating Tregs from siplizumab cultures.

Sorted unstimulated T cells, along with proliferating T cells recovered from mixed lymphocyte reactions, underwent TCRbeta CDR3 sequencing. Fresh whole blood from fewer than 11 HLA-typed healthy donors served as the source for isolating PBMCs. To map where alloreactive clones came from, unstimulated CD4+ regulatory T cells were FACS-sorted. The library was obtained by the immunoSEQ multiplex PCR assay. Roughly 100,000 TCR templates per sample were assayed by the deep sequencing platform. Genomic DNA extracted from sorted T cells was used for TCRbeta CDR3 sequencing. The source study handled its data this way. The R programming language was used for clonal analysis of the TCRbeta CDR3 data. Alloreactive CD4+ and CD8+ clones were defined by comparing unstimulated samples with post-reaction CFSE-low samples. By matching sequences to the repertoires of sorted unstimulated Treg and non-Treg cells, each alloreactive CD4+ clone was assigned a regulatory or non-regulatory origin. Entries here come from immuneACCESS through TCRdb and include only in-frame sequences with V and J called. Some clones fail to appear in such tables; in the studies checked, an unresolved V gene covers under half of the shortfall, and the cause of the remainder is unknown. The DNA gave D and trimming, while V, J and clone size come from that table. Recorded for this sample are some 70,000 clones; around 90% of them occurred a single time. Approximately 1.7% of the sample rests with the top ten.

There are 13 amino acids in the CDR3, from cysteine to phenylalanine inclusive. The read is trimmed to its CDR3 DNA, 39 bases read in frame from base 1. V ends up 5 bases short and J 5 bases short, with an unmatched junction base count of 4. Via the germline V gene (reference sequence), CDR1 is MNHEY and CDR2 SMNVEV. The sequenced sample was Tregs sorted from blood. The rearranged segments are TRBV27 and TRBJ2-3; 7 junctional bases match TRBD1. The receptor was derived from a human donor in good health. The CDR3 loop reads CASSPTGKDTQYF. The nucleotide sequence is given as TGTGCCAGCAGTCCGACAGGGAAAGATACGCAGTATTTT.